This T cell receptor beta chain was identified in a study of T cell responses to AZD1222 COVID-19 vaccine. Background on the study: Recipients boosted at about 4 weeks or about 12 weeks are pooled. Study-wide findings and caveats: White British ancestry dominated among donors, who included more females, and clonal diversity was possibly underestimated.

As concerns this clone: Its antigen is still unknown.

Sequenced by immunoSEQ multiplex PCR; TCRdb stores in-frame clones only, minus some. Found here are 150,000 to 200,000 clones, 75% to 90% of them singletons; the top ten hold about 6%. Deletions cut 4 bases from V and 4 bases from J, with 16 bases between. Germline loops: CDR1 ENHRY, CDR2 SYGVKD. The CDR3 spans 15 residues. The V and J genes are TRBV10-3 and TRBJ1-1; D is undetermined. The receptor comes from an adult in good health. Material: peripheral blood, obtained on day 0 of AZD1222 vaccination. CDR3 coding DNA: TGTGCCATCAGTGGGGCACCCAAGCAGAGCACTGAAGCTTTCTTT. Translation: CAISGAPKQSTEAFF.